The T cell receptor (beta chain) under discussion was sequenced for a study of T cells expressing NK-cell markers. The overall study: Investigators obtained TCR beta repertoires from sorted CD3+CD56+NKG2C+, CD3+CD56+NKG2C- and CD3+CD56-NKG2C+ T cells. Among eight sequenced donors, seven carried HCMV seropositivity while one was seronegative.

CDR1 and CDR2 from the germline V gene are MNHNS and SASEGT. The CDR3 has 15 residues. Reanalyzing the 5' RACE reads, TCRdb keeps one entry per CDR3 protein, without DNA. The table lists 550,000 to 600,000 distinct CDR3 sequences. Study-wide findings and caveats: Dominant NKG2C+ clonotypes made up about 1.0-7.5% of CD8+ T cells in a handful of donors. There remained a lack of clarity about HCMV specificity of expanded NKG2C+ T cell clones.

With regard to this clonotype: What it binds is unknown.

This sequence joins TRBV6-1 and TRBJ2-4; the D gene TCRdb calls, TRBD2, cannot be checked with no DNA. Specimen: blood T cells: a sorted CD56 or NKG2C T cell subset, CD4+ or CD8+ T cells, or bulk PBMC T cells (not recorded which). The sequence was obtained from a man aged 18 to 30 in good health. CDR3 sequence: CASVGPRDAKNIQYF.